This TCR beta chain was observed in a study of T cell repertoires in cytomegalovirus infection. Study-wide context: Matching HLA type and CMV infection were both indicated by public TCR beta signatures. Study-level findings and limits: Across the ex vivo response, the dominant clonotypes were HLA-C-restricted CMV-specific TCR beta clonotypes. Totalled public TCR beta family frequency picked out people who carried CMV plus the relevant HLA.

Germline values: CDR1 SQVTM, CDR2 ANQGSEA. The CDR3 loop spans 13 amino acids. V was clipped by 6 bases and J by 4 bases, with 15 bases between them. TCRdb analysed the reads with MiXCR anew, one entry per CDR3 protein. This sample carries 100,000 to 150,000 distinct CDR3 sequences, 7% to 10% of them seen once, and the ten largest clones take roughly a tenth. This clonotype came up a few times. What it recognizes is unknown. This clonotype was sampled from a human donor in good health (CMV status not recorded). Some clones in this sample may be carry-over from other donors' samples. Material: PBMCs. The J gene is TRBJ1-1, the V gene TRBV29-1, with D possibly TRBD1 on 5 matching bases. CDR3 DNA sequence: TGCAGCGTGGGGATAACAGGAGCCACTGAAGCTTTCTTT. Its translation: CSVGITGATEAFF.